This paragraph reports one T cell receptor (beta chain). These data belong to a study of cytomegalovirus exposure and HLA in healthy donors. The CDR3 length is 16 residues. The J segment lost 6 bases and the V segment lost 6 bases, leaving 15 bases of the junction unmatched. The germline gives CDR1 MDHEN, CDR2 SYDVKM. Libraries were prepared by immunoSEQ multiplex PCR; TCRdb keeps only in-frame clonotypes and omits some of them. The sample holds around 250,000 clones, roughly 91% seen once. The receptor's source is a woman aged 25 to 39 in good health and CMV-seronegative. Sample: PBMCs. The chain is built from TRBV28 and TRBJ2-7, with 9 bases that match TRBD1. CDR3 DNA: TGTGCCAGCAGCCTTCACGCGTACCGGGACAGGGTCGAGCAGTACTTC. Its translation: CASSLHAYRDRVEQYF.